A selection of T cell receptor beta chains follows, all from one sample in a study of early T cells in non-severe SARS-CoV-2 infection. TCRdb passed the 5' RACE reads through MiXCR, listing each CDR3 protein once. Here the sample spans approximately 110,000 distinct CDR3 sequences, 15% being singletons. Sample: whole blood. These TCRs come from an adult who was a healthcare worker with PCR-confirmed SARS-CoV-2 infection or an uninfected control (not recorded which). The CDR3 runs from the conserved cysteine through the conserved F or W. The order of the fields is CDR3 length, J gene, D gene, V gene, clone size, CDR3 protein, CDR3 DNA. The D gene is left open where the match is weak. Rows may omit the clone size; those that give it use once, few, many or a size class.

cdr3_length: 14
j_call: TRBJ1-1
d_call: TRBD1
v_call: TRBV4-1
clone_size: NA
cdr3_aa: CASGEGALRSEAFF
cdr3_nt: TGCGCCAGCGGGGAGGGGGCGCTGAGGTCAGAAGCTTTCTTT

cdr3_length: 13
j_call: TRBJ2-7
d_call: NA
v_call: TRBV12-3/TRBV12-4
clone_size: NA
cdr3_aa: CASSLQVGLGQYF
cdr3_nt: TGTGCCAGCAGTTTACAAGTAGGTTTGGGGCAGTACTTC

cdr3_length: 15
j_call: TRBJ2-6
d_call: NA
v_call: TRBV25-1
clone_size: NA
cdr3_aa: CASSTLGSGANVLTF
cdr3_nt: TGTGCCAGCAGTACCTTGGGGTCTGGGGCCAACGTCCTGACTTTC

cdr3_length: 14
j_call: TRBJ2-1
d_call: NA
v_call: TRBV6-1
clone_size: NA
cdr3_aa: CASSEARNYNEQFF
cdr3_nt: TGTGCCAGCAGTGAAGCCCGCAACTACAATGAGCAGTTCTTC

cdr3_length: 14
j_call: TRBJ2-3
d_call: NA
v_call: TRBV2
clone_size: few
cdr3_aa: CASSPGIETDTQYF
cdr3_nt: TGTGCCAGCAGTCCTGGGATAGAGACAGATACGCAGTATTTT

cdr3_length: 11
j_call: TRBJ2-1
d_call: NA
v_call: TRBV4-1
clone_size: NA
cdr3_aa: CASSPGGEQFF
cdr3_nt: TGCGCCAGCAGCCCAGGAGGGGAGCAGTTCTTC

cdr3_length: 17
j_call: TRBJ2-3
d_call: TRBD2
v_call: TRBV18
clone_size: NA
cdr3_aa: CASSPPLSGGRSDTQYF
cdr3_nt: TGTGCCAGCTCACCACCCCTTAGCGGGGGGCGGTCAGATACGCAGTATTTT

cdr3_length: 13
j_call: TRBJ1-2
d_call: NA
v_call: TRBV20-1
clone_size: few
cdr3_aa: CSAPQTGADGYTF
cdr3_nt: TGCAGTGCCCCGCAAACTGGGGCGGATGGCTACACCTTC

cdr3_length: 15
j_call: TRBJ2-5
d_call: NA
v_call: TRBV11-2
clone_size: many
cdr3_aa: CASSPIIGPHETQYF
cdr3_nt: TGTGCCAGCAGCCCAATTATTGGCCCCCACGAGACCCAGTACTTC

cdr3_length: 13
j_call: TRBJ2-1
d_call: NA
v_call: TRBV3-1
clone_size: NA
cdr3_aa: CASSLTGNNEQFF
cdr3_nt: TGTGCCAGCAGTCTAACAGGGAACAATGAGCAGTTCTTC

cdr3_length: 16
j_call: TRBJ1-1
d_call: NA
v_call: TRBV10-2
clone_size: many
cdr3_aa: CASSESGPMGNTEAFF
cdr3_nt: TGCGCCAGCAGTGAGTCGGGCCCAATGGGGAACACTGAAGCTTTCTTT

cdr3_length: 14
j_call: TRBJ1-1
d_call: TRBD1
v_call: TRBV20-1
clone_size: many
cdr3_aa: CSAPRQGLNTEAFF
cdr3_nt: TGCAGTGCACCCCGACAGGGTTTGAACACTGAAGCTTTCTTT

cdr3_length: 16
j_call: TRBJ2-6
d_call: TRBD1
v_call: TRBV11-2
clone_size: NA
cdr3_aa: CASSRDRISGANVLTF
cdr3_nt: TGTGCCAGCAGCAGGGACAGGATCTCTGGGGCCAACGTCCTGACTTTC

cdr3_length: 13
j_call: TRBJ1-1
d_call: TRBD1
v_call: TRBV20-1
clone_size: NA
cdr3_aa: CSAESEGATEAFF
cdr3_nt: TGCAGTGCCGAAAGTGAGGGGGCTACTGAAGCTTTCTTT

cdr3_length: 13
j_call: TRBJ2-5
d_call: NA
v_call: TRBV4-1
clone_size: few
cdr3_aa: CASSQNSRETQYF
cdr3_nt: TGCGCCAGCAGCCAAAACAGCAGAGAGACCCAGTACTTC

cdr3_length: 15
j_call: TRBJ2-2
d_call: NA
v_call: TRBV7-6
clone_size: NA
cdr3_aa: CASSLDRPGTGELFF
cdr3_nt: TGTGCCAGCAGCTTAGACCGTCCCGGCACCGGGGAGCTGTTTTTT

cdr3_length: 14
j_call: TRBJ2-3
d_call: NA
v_call: TRBV12-3/TRBV12-4
clone_size: few
cdr3_aa: CASRFDPSTDTQYF
cdr3_nt: TGTGCCAGTAGGTTCGACCCTAGCACAGATACGCAGTATTTT

cdr3_length: 14
j_call: TRBJ1-1
d_call: NA
v_call: TRBV9
clone_size: NA
cdr3_aa: CASSPPSEGTEAFF
cdr3_nt: TGTGCCAGCAGCCCCCCAAGTGAGGGAACTGAAGCTTTCTTT

cdr3_length: 15
j_call: TRBJ2-2
d_call: TRBD1
v_call: TRBV6-2/TRBV6-3
clone_size: NA
cdr3_aa: CASSYWAGGAGELFF
cdr3_nt: TGTGCCAGCAGTTACTGGGCAGGGGGCGCCGGGGAGCTGTTTTTT

cdr3_length: 14
j_call: TRBJ2-1
d_call: NA
v_call: TRBV6-1
clone_size: NA
cdr3_aa: CASSRSPTHNEQFF
cdr3_nt: TGTGCCAGCAGTCGATCCCCCACCCACAATGAGCAGTTCTTC

cdr3_length: 12
j_call: TRBJ2-7
d_call: NA
v_call: TRBV13
clone_size: once
cdr3_aa: CASSRELYEQYF
cdr3_nt: TGTGCCAGCAGCCGCGAGCTATACGAGCAGTACTTC

cdr3_length: 16
j_call: TRBJ2-4
d_call: NA
v_call: TRBV4-1
clone_size: few
cdr3_aa: CASSPPRGAGQNIQYF
cdr3_nt: TGCGCCAGCAGCCCCCCCAGGGGCGCGGGCCAAAACATTCAGTACTTC

cdr3_length: 11
j_call: TRBJ1-2
d_call: NA
v_call: TRBV10-3
clone_size: few
cdr3_aa: CAISSGDGYTF
cdr3_nt: TGTGCCATCAGCTCAGGAGACGGCTACACCTTC

cdr3_length: 14
j_call: TRBJ2-7
d_call: TRBD2
v_call: TRBV11-2
clone_size: NA
cdr3_aa: CASARLAGGHEQYF
cdr3_nt: TGTGCCAGCGCCCGACTAGCGGGGGGCCACGAGCAGTACTTC

cdr3_length: 16
j_call: TRBJ2-3
d_call: NA
v_call: TRBV12-3/TRBV12-4
clone_size: few
cdr3_aa: CASNLGLLRGTDTQYF
cdr3_nt: TGTGCCAGCAACCTAGGACTTCTGAGAGGCACAGATACGCAGTATTTT

cdr3_length: 16
j_call: TRBJ2-3
d_call: NA
v_call: TRBV4-1
clone_size: few
cdr3_aa: CASSQADPRGANTQYF
cdr3_nt: TGCGCCAGCAGCCAAGCGGACCCCCGAGGAGCGAATACGCAGTATTTT

cdr3_length: 14
j_call: TRBJ2-1
d_call: NA
v_call: TRBV6-6
clone_size: NA
cdr3_aa: CASSYSAGATRQFF
cdr3_nt: TGTGCCAGCAGTTACTCCGCAGGGGCGACAAGGCAGTTCTTC

cdr3_length: 16
j_call: TRBJ1-4
d_call: NA
v_call: TRBV4-1
clone_size: few
cdr3_aa: CASSQDLAATNEKLFF
cdr3_nt: TGCGCCAGCAGCCAAGATCTCGCGGCAACTAATGAAAAACTGTTTTTT

cdr3_length: 15
j_call: TRBJ2-5
d_call: NA
v_call: TRBV5-8
clone_size: NA
cdr3_aa: CASSPWKGGVETQYF
cdr3_nt: TGTGCCAGCAGCCCCTGGAAGGGGGGCGTTGAGACCCAGTACTTC

cdr3_length: 15
j_call: TRBJ1-1
d_call: NA
v_call: TRBV3-1
clone_size: few
cdr3_aa: CASSSGTGLNTEAFF
cdr3_nt: TGTGCCAGCAGCTCCGGGACGGGACTGAACACTGAAGCTTTCTTT

cdr3_length: 15
j_call: TRBJ1-2
d_call: TRBD1
v_call: TRBV12-3/TRBV12-4
clone_size: few
cdr3_aa: CASRTGEQANYGYTF
cdr3_nt: TGTGCCAGCAGAACAGGGGAACAGGCGAACTATGGCTACACCTTC

cdr3_length: 15
j_call: TRBJ1-1
d_call: NA
v_call: TRBV30
clone_size: few
cdr3_aa: CAWTLLGVPNTEAFF
cdr3_nt: TGTGCCTGGACCCTGCTGGGAGTTCCGAACACTGAAGCTTTCTTT

cdr3_length: 14
j_call: TRBJ1-2
d_call: NA
v_call: TRBV9
clone_size: few
cdr3_aa: CASSVGGNDYGYTF
cdr3_nt: TGTGCCAGCAGCGTAGGCGGTAACGACTATGGCTACACCTTC

cdr3_length: 13
j_call: TRBJ1-2
d_call: NA
v_call: TRBV11-2
clone_size: many
cdr3_aa: CASSSGPDYGYTF
cdr3_nt: TGTGCCAGCAGCTCGGGACCAGACTATGGCTACACCTTC

cdr3_length: 17
j_call: TRBJ2-7
d_call: TRBD1
v_call: TRBV24-1
clone_size: NA
cdr3_aa: CATSDRGDRGREYEQYF
cdr3_nt: TGTGCCACCAGTGATCGGGGGGACAGGGGGAGGGAATACGAGCAGTACTTC

cdr3_length: 12
j_call: TRBJ2-1
d_call: NA
v_call: TRBV7-2
clone_size: few
cdr3_aa: CASTIRGVEQFF
cdr3_nt: TGTGCCAGCACCATCCGGGGCGTAGAGCAGTTCTTC

cdr3_length: 12
j_call: TRBJ2-7
d_call: NA
v_call: TRBV11-1
clone_size: few
cdr3_aa: CASSPTAFEQYF
cdr3_nt: TGTGCCAGCAGCCCTACAGCGTTCGAGCAGTACTTC

cdr3_length: 13
j_call: TRBJ1-4
d_call: NA
v_call: TRBV7-9
clone_size: few
cdr3_aa: CASSPWTREKLFF
cdr3_nt: TGTGCCAGCAGCCCCTGGACCCGTGAAAAACTGTTTTTT

cdr3_length: 13
j_call: TRBJ1-5
d_call: NA
v_call: TRBV2
clone_size: NA
cdr3_aa: CASKQSHNQPQHF
cdr3_nt: TGTGCCAGCAAACAGTCCCACAATCAGCCCCAGCATTTT

cdr3_length: 14
j_call: TRBJ2-1
d_call: NA
v_call: TRBV20-1
clone_size: few
cdr3_aa: CSAGIWRSYNEQFF
cdr3_nt: TGCAGTGCCGGGATTTGGCGCTCCTACAATGAGCAGTTCTTC

cdr3_length: 12
j_call: TRBJ2-7
d_call: NA
v_call: TRBV29-1
clone_size: NA
cdr3_aa: CSVEVVNGEQYF
cdr3_nt: TGCAGCGTTGAAGTTGTGAATGGGGAGCAGTACTTC

cdr3_length: 15
j_call: TRBJ2-5
d_call: NA
v_call: TRBV5-4
clone_size: few
cdr3_aa: CASSFTTSTVETQYF
cdr3_nt: TGTGCCAGCAGCTTTACTACTAGTACAGTAGAGACCCAGTACTTC

cdr3_length: 14
j_call: TRBJ1-1
d_call: NA
v_call: TRBV7-8
clone_size: few
cdr3_aa: CASSALSGRTEAFF
cdr3_nt: TGTGCCAGCAGCGCGCTATCGGGGCGCACTGAAGCTTTCTTT

cdr3_length: 12
j_call: TRBJ2-5
d_call: NA
v_call: TRBV13
clone_size: few
cdr3_aa: CASRRGQETQYF
cdr3_nt: TGTGCCAGCAGGAGGGGCCAAGAGACCCAGTACTTC

cdr3_length: 15
j_call: TRBJ1-2
d_call: NA
v_call: TRBV3-1
clone_size: NA
cdr3_aa: CASSHRPLMGYGYTF
cdr3_nt: TGTGCCAGCAGCCATCGTCCGTTAATGGGCTATGGCTACACCTTC

cdr3_length: 14
j_call: TRBJ1-1
d_call: NA
v_call: TRBV12-3/TRBV12-4
clone_size: few
cdr3_aa: CASSLVAGGDEAFF
cdr3_nt: TGTGCCAGCAGTTTGGTAGCAGGAGGGGATGAAGCTTTCTTT

cdr3_length: 16
j_call: TRBJ2-1
d_call: NA
v_call: TRBV4-1
clone_size: NA
cdr3_aa: CASSQVIESSYNEQFF
cdr3_nt: TGCGCCAGCAGCCAAGTCATAGAGAGCTCCTACAATGAGCAGTTCTTC

cdr3_length: 14
j_call: TRBJ1-5
d_call: TRBD1
v_call: TRBV7-9
clone_size: NA
cdr3_aa: CASSRGQGTQPQHF
cdr3_nt: TGTGCCAGCAGCCGGGGACAGGGAACACAGCCCCAGCATTTT

cdr3_length: 11
j_call: TRBJ2-4
d_call: NA
v_call: TRBV5-1
clone_size: many
cdr3_aa: CASRKGDIQYF
cdr3_nt: TGCGCCAGCAGGAAGGGGGACATTCAGTACTTC

cdr3_length: 13
j_call: TRBJ2-7
d_call: NA
v_call: TRBV20-1
clone_size: NA
cdr3_aa: CSATRNQGHEQYF
cdr3_nt: TGCAGTGCTACCCGAAATCAGGGCCACGAGCAGTACTTC

cdr3_length: 12
j_call: TRBJ1-2
d_call: NA
v_call: TRBV10-2
clone_size: NA
cdr3_aa: CASSDRDSGYTF
cdr3_nt: TGCGCCAGCAGTGACAGGGATAGCGGCTACACCTTC

cdr3_length: 15
j_call: TRBJ2-3
d_call: NA
v_call: TRBV9
clone_size: NA
cdr3_aa: CASSVEAGRTDTQYF
cdr3_nt: TGTGCCAGCAGCGTAGAGGCGGGGCGCACAGATACGCAGTATTTT

cdr3_length: 15
j_call: TRBJ2-7
d_call: NA
v_call: TRBV4-1
clone_size: NA
cdr3_aa: CASSQEYYPRSEQYF
cdr3_nt: TGCGCCAGCAGCCAAGAGTACTACCCCAGGTCCGAGCAGTACTTC

cdr3_length: 16
j_call: TRBJ2-5
d_call: NA
v_call: TRBV7-9
clone_size: few
cdr3_aa: CASSPMGRLFQETQYF
cdr3_nt: TGTGCCAGCAGCCCCATGGGGAGACTTTTCCAAGAGACCCAGTACTTC

cdr3_length: 12
j_call: TRBJ1-1
d_call: NA
v_call: TRBV20-1
clone_size: few
cdr3_aa: CSALSGNTEAFF
cdr3_nt: TGCAGTGCTCTCTCGGGGAACACTGAAGCTTTCTTT

cdr3_length: 14
j_call: TRBJ1-1
d_call: NA
v_call: TRBV12-5
clone_size: few
cdr3_aa: CASGLATGGTEAFF
cdr3_nt: TGTGCTAGTGGTTTGGCGACAGGAGGGACTGAAGCTTTCTTT

cdr3_length: 14
j_call: TRBJ2-1
d_call: NA
v_call: TRBV12-3/TRBV12-4
clone_size: many
cdr3_aa: CASTIDWDYNEQFF
cdr3_nt: TGTGCCAGCACAATCGACTGGGATTACAATGAGCAGTTCTTC